Below are 9 T cell receptor beta chains sequenced from a single sample in a study of response to subunit inactivated influenza vaccine. TCRdb reprocessed the RT-PCR reads via MiXCR and lists one record per CDR3 protein. The sample has 530,000 or so distinct CDR3 sequences; about 25% are singletons. The sequenced sample was CD4+ T cells sorted from PBMCs, obtained 5 days after vaccination. The receptor source for this set is a man aged 50 or older who received an inactivated influenza vaccine.

This clonotype has just a few counts. The chain has TRBV9 and TRBJ2-3; D remains unclear. The V end was cut by 4 bases, the J end by 5 bases, with 20 bases between. This CDR3 spans 16 amino acids. From germline, CDR1 is SGDLS and CDR2 YYNGEE. Written as DNA, the CDR3 is TGTGCCAGCAGCCCTCACTCGACCGCGACCAAAGATACGCAGTATTTT. It translates to CASSPHSTATKDTQYF.

The chain has TRBV5-6 and TRBJ1-1; D is perhaps TRBD1 (5 bases). V was cut by 3 bases and J by 8 bases, with 14 bases left in between. The CDR3 runs to 13 residues. Germline CDR1 and CDR2: SGHDT and YYEEEE. CDR3 in amino acids: CASSSRDHEEAFF. The CDR3 region has the DNA TGTGCCAGCAGCTCCCGGGACCATGAAGAAGCTTTCTTT.

This clonotype was seen only a few times. V is TRBV11-2 and J is TRBJ2-1; 13 nucleotides match TRBD2. After removal of 5 bases from V and 0 bases from J, the junction contained 7 bases not matched to a gene. CDR3 length equals 18 residues. Germline assignment: CDR1 SGHAT and CDR2 FQNNGV. The CDR3 DNA reads as TGTGCCAGCAGCCGTCCCACTAGCGGGGGGGCCTCCTACAATGAGCAGTTCTTC. It yields the protein CASSRPTSGGASYNEQFF.

CDR3 sequence reads: CASSPLAGSGGELFF. In DNA, the CDR3 is TGTGCCAGCAGTCCCCTAGCGGGTTCGGGCGGGGAGCTGTTTTTT. The chain carries TRBV2 and TRBJ2-2; 8 bases map to TRBD2. The V and J ends lost 5 bases and 7 bases, in that order; junction bases with no gene match: 9. This CDR3 region has 15 residues. Germline assignment: CDR1 SNHLY and CDR2 FYNNEI.

This clonotype occurred a few times. The V call is TRBV10-3, the J call TRBJ2-3; 8 bases match TRBD1. J lost 2 bases, V lost 0 bases, and 4 bases had no gene match. Germline V gene data show CDR1 as ENHRY and CDR2 as SYGVKD. This CDR3 contains 16 residues. The DNA of the CDR3 is TGTGCCATCAGTGAGTCGGACAGGGAACTCACAGATACGCAGTATTTT. It encodes CAISESDRELTDTQYF.

The rearrangement joins TRBV12-3 or TRBV12-4 to TRBJ2-2; perhaps TRBD2 as D (7 bases). This CDR3 contains 15 residues. V shed 2 bases and J shed 4 bases, with 11 bases lying between them. CDR3 in DNA: TGTGCCAGCAGTTTATTGGGGGGGCGCACCGGGGAGCTGTTTTTT. Translated: CASSLLGGRTGELFF.

This chain links TRBV20-1 with TRBJ2-3; D is possibly TRBD1 or TRBD2 (6 bases each). This CDR3 has 16 amino acids. Trimming removed 6 bases from V and 4 bases from J, with 23 bases in between. The germline CDR1 and CDR2 sequences are DFQATT and SNEGSKA (reference sequence). As DNA, the CDR3 is TGCAGTGCGCGTACCGGGACAACTAGCAGGGCAGATACGCAGTATTTT. It encodes CSARTGTTSRADTQYF.

In its sample, this clonotype was seen many times. The rearrangement joins TRBV5-1 to TRBJ2-1, with a tentative D call TRBD2 (5 bases). The ends were cut back, 1 base at V and 7 bases at J, with 9 bases in the middle. From germline, CDR1 is SGHRS and CDR2 YFSETQ. The CDR3 loop spans 13 amino acids. The CDR3 is CASSLSQRNEQFF. The CDR3 DNA reads TGCGCCAGCAGCTTGAGTCAGCGGAATGAGCAGTTCTTC.

This clonotype came up a few times. This rearrangement joins TRBV2 to TRBJ1-6; D is unresolved. CDR3 size: 13 residues. The germline V and J ends were trimmed by 6 bases and 8 bases, with 11 bases remaining between them. The germline V gene has CDR1 SNHLY and CDR2 FYNNEI. Here the CDR3 reads CASRTSPDSPLHF. The DNA for the CDR3 is TGTGCCAGCAGAACTAGCCCAGATTCACCCCTCCACTTT. The full variable domain, rest sourced from reference TRBV2 and TRBJ1-6, is EPEVTQTPSHQVTQMGQEVILRCVPISNHLYFYWYRQILGQKVEFLVSFYNNEISEKSEIFDDQFSVERPDGSNFTLKIRSTKLEDSAMYFCASRTSPDSPLHFGNGTRLTVT.